The clone carrying this T cell receptor beta chain was recorded at least ten times. Its antigen remains unidentified. TCRdb recomputed calls from the reads with MiXCR, one row per CDR3 protein. The sample shows roughly 920,000 distinct CDR3 sequences, around 32% of them seen only once. The record originates from a study of T cell repertoires in cytomegalovirus infection. Germline lookup yields CDR1 SGHTA and CDR2 FQGNSA. The CDR3 is 18 amino acids. V lost 5 bases, J lost 0 bases, and 10 bases stayed unmatched. This sequence joins TRBV7-2 and TRBJ2-4; 10 bases match TRBD2. This sequence originates from a human donor in good health (CMV status not recorded). Some clones in this sample may be carry-over from other donors' samples. Source: cultured CD8+ T cells from PBMCs, taken from culture after CMV antigen stimulation. This CDR3 is CASSQIKRGGRAKNIQYF. DNA for the CDR3: TGTGCCAGCAGCCAAATTAAGCGGGGGGGCCGAGCCAAAAACATTCAGTACTTC.